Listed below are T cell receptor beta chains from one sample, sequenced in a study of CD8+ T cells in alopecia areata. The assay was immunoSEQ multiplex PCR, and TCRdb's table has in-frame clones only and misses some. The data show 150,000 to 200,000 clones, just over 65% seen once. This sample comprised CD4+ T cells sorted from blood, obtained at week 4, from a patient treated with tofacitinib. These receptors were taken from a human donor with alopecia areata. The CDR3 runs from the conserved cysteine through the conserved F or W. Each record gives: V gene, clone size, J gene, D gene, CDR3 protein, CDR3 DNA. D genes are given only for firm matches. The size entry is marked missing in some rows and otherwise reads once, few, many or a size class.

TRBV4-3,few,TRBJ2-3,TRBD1,CASSRQVSAQGWGDTQYF,TGCGCCAGCAGCCGCCAAGTTTCGGCACAGGGGTGGGGAGATACGCAGTATTTT
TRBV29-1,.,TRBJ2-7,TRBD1,CSATGGPYEQYF,TGCAGCGCGACAGGGGGACCCTACGAGCAGTACTTC
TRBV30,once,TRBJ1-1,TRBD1,CACRQGYTEAFF,TGTGCCTGCCGACAGGGATACACTGAAGCTTTCTTT
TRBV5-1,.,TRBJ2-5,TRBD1,CASSKDRVETQYF,TGCGCCAGCAGCAAGGACAGGGTCGAGACCCAGTACTTC
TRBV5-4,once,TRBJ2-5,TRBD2,CASSPGGLAGEETQYF,TGTGCCAGCAGCCCTGGTGGGCTAGCGGGGGAAGAGACCCAGTACTTC
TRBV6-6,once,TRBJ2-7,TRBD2,CASSTPTSREQYF,TGTGCCAGCAGTACTCCGACTAGCCGGGAGCAGTACTTC
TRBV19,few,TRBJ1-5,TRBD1,CASSTDRGRDQPQHF,TGTGCCAGTAGTACGGACAGGGGGCGAGATCAGCCCCAGCATTTT
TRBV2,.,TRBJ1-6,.,CASSITLNNSPLHF,TGTGCCAGCAGTATTACACTGAATAATTCACCCCTCCACTTT
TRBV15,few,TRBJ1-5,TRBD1,CATSEGAQPQHF,TGTGCCACCAGCGAGGGGGCTCAGCCCCAGCATTTT
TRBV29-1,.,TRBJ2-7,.,CSVRGPSYEQYF,TGCAGCGTCAGGGGCCCCTCCTACGAGCAGTACTTC
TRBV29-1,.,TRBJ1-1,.,CSAGTGNTEAFF,TGCAGCGCAGGGACGGGAAACACTGAAGCTTTCTTT
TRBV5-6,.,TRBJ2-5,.,CASSLGPTPGKQETQYF,TGTGCCAGCAGCTTAGGGCCCACACCGGGCAAACAAGAGACCCAGTACTTC
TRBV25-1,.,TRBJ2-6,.,CASSELGEANVLTF,TGTGCCAGCAGTGAATTGGGGGAGGCCAACGTCCTGACTTTC
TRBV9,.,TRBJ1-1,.,CASSVPVGGVGEAFF,TGTGCCAGCAGCGTCCCCGTGGGGGGAGTTGGTGAAGCTTTCTTT
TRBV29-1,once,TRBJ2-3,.,CSVEAGDTQYF,TGCAGCGTTGAAGCGGGGGATACGCAGTATTTT
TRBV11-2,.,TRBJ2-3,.,CASSFGGNTDTQYF,TGTGCCAGCAGCTTTGGGGGGAACACAGATACGCAGTATTTT
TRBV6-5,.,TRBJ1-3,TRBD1,CASSYDRAGNTIYF,TGTGCCAGCAGTTATGACAGGGCTGGAAACACCATATATTTT
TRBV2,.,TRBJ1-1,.,CASSGGELGTEAFF,TGTGCCAGCAGTGGGGGGGAATTAGGCACTGAAGCTTTCTTT
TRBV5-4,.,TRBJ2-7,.,CASSHPGTGDYEQYF,TGTGCCAGCAGCCATCCCGGGACGGGAGACTACGAGCAGTACTTC
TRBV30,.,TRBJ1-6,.,CASGPASYNSPLHF,TGTGCCTCGGGACCGGCCTCCTATAATTCACCCCTCCACTTT
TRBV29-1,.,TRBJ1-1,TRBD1,CSAATGVYTEAFF,TGCAGCGCCGCGACAGGGGTGTACACTGAAGCTTTCTTT
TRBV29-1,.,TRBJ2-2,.,CSVVGGTSNTGELFF,TGCAGCGTTGTGGGTGGGACAAGTAACACCGGGGAGCTGTTTTTT
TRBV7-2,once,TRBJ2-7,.,CASSLRYEQYF,TGTGCCAGCAGCTTAAGGTACGAGCAGTACTTC
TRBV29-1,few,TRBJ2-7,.,CSVGGGNYEQYF,TGCAGCGTTGGAGGGGGTAACTACGAGCAGTACTTC
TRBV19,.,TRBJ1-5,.,CASSPRGGNVQPQHF,TGTGCCAGTAGTCCCCGGGGGGGTAATGTCCAGCCCCAGCATTTT
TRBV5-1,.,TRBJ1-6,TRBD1,CASSLQGGQNSPLYF,TGCGCCAGCAGCCTCCAGGGGGGGCAGAATTCACCCCTCTACTTT